This entry is about one TCR beta chain. TCRdb re-called the reads through MiXCR, storing one row per CDR3 protein. The repertoire holds 200,000 or so distinct CDR3 sequences, with roughly 27% as singletons. This CDR3 has 14 amino acids. The germline V and J ends were trimmed by 4 bases and 2 bases, with 12 bases remaining between them. The germline V gene encodes CDR1 MNHEY and CDR2 SMNVEV (reference sequence). The data were obtained in a study of T cell repertoires in cytomegalovirus infection. The chain employs TRBV27 and TRBJ2-7; D is unclear. Sequencing was carried out using PBMCs. The receptor was isolated from a human donor in good health (CMV status not recorded). Some clones in this sample may be carry-over from other donors' samples. CDR3: CASSSRFQTYEQYF. For the CDR3, the DNA is TGTGCCAGCAGTTCTCGGTTCCAAACCTACGAGCAGTACTTC.